This T cell receptor (beta chain) stems from a study of shared clonotypes between healthy human individuals. The CDR3 runs 14 residues. CDR1 SEHNR and CDR2 FQNEAQ come from the germline V gene (reference sequence). V dropped 3 bases and J dropped 7; count of bases not matched to a gene: 3. Terminally differentiated effector memory CD45RA+ cells were left out of the naive CD8 fraction, which was CD45RO-negative and positively selected for CCR7. Donors, healthy HIV-negative adults, lacked recent acute infections or vaccinations. Source study methods: Without quality scores, immunoSEQ junctional reads could not be filtered like full-length reads. Here immunoSEQ multiplex PCR was the method, and the copy in TCRdb shows in-frame clones only, minus some. V, J and clone size are those of that table, while D and trimming were read from the DNA. In the table there are some 2 million clones, approximately 94% of which are singletons.

The chain combines TRBV7-9 with TRBJ1-6, with 7 bases matching TRBD1. What was sequenced was naive CD8+ T cells sorted from blood. The receptor was derived from a man aged 18 to 35 in good health. The CDR3 region is CASSFLQGNSPLHF. The CDR3 DNA reads as TGTGCCAGCAGCTTTCTACAGGGGAATTCACCCCTCCACTTT.